This T cell receptor (beta chain) was sequenced during a study of cytomegalovirus exposure and HLA in healthy donors. Study information: Drawn from HLA-typed donors, 80 million to 95 million unique TCRs were held in an early data release. Study-level points and caveats: Later genetic work tied a missense DCLRE1C variant to beta-chain V and J trimming.

PCR involved 60 Vbeta and 13 Jbeta primers. Libraries were prepared by immunoSEQ multiplex PCR; TCRdb keeps only in-frame clonotypes and omits some of them. The repertoire holds 100,000 or so clones, with 70% to 85% as singletons. As for this clone: No antigen is known for it.

The CDR3 runs 15 residues. Germline assignment: CDR1 MNHNS and CDR2 SASEGT. After removal of 7 bases from V and 3 bases from J, the junction contained 8 bases not matched to a gene. The clonotype originates from a woman aged 40 to 50 in good health and CMV-seronegative. The chain employs TRBV6-1 and TRBJ2-7, with 11 bases that match TRBD2. Sequencing was carried out using PBMCs. CDR3 coding DNA: TGTGCCAGCATCCTTAGCGGGAGGGCCTACTACGAGCAGTACTTC. Encoded protein: CASILSGRAYYEQYF.